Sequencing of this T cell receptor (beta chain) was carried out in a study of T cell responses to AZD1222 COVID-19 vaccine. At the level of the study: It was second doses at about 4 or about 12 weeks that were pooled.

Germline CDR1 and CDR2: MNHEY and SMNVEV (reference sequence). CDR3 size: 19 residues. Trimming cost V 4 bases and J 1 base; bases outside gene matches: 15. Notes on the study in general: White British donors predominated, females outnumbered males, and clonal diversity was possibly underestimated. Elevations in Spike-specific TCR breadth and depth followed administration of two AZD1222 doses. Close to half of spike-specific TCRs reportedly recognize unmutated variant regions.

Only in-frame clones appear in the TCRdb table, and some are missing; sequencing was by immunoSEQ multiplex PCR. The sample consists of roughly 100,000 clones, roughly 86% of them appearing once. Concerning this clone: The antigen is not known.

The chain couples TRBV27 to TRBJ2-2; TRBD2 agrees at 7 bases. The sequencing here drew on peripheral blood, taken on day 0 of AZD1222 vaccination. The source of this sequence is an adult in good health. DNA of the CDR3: TGTGCCAGCAGTTCCTCCAGAGACGGCGGGGGAAAGAACACCGGGGAGCTGTTTTTT. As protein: CASSSSRDGGGKNTGELFF.